This entry describes one T cell receptor beta chain. Only in-frame clones appear in the TCRdb table, and some are missing; sequencing was by immunoSEQ multiplex PCR. The sample consists of tens of thousands of clones, 90% to 95% of them appearing once. With 5 bases removed from V and 3 bases from J, the gap between germline ends came to 14 bases. The CDR3 runs 14 residues. CDR1 is MNHEY and CDR2 is SMNVEV in the germline V gene (reference sequence). This sample was taken from a study of T cell changes during pregnancy in multiple sclerosis. The chain has TRBV27 and TRBJ2-7; D is perhaps TRBD2 (5 bases). The sample in question was CD8+ T cells from peripheral blood mononuclear cells, obtained in the third trimester of pregnancy. This TCR came from a female donor with multiple sclerosis, enrolled in a pregnancy study. CDR3 sequence reads: CASSEHSEGYEQYF. The CDR3 DNA is TGTGCCAGCAGTGAGCACTCCGAGGGCTACGAGCAGTACTTC.